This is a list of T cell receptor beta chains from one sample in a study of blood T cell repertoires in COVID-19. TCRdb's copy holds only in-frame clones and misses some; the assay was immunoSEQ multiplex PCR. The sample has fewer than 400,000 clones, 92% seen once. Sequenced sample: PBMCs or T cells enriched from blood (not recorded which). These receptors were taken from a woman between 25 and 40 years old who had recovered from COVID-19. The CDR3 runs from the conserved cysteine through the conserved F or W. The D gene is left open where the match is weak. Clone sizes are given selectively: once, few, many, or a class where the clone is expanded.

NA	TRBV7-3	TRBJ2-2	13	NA	TGTGCCAGCAGCCCTACAGGGCCCGGGGAGCTGTTTTTT	CASSPTGPGELFF
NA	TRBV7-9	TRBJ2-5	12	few	TGTGCCAGCAGCTTAGGCCCAGGGACCCAGTACTTC	CASSLGPGTQYF
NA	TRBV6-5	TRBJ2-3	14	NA	TGTGCCAGCAGTCGAGCGGAGTCCACAGATACGCAGTATTTT	CASSRAESTDTQYF
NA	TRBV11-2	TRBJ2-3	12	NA	TGTGCCAGCAGCTTCGGCACAGATACGCAGTATTTT	CASSFGTDTQYF
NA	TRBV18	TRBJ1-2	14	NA	TGTGCCAGCTCACCACTTAGTCGGGACTATGGCTACACCTTC	CASSPLSRDYGYTF
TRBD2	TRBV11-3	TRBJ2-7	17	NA	TGTGCCAGCAGCCTTGGACTAGCGGGGGCCCTCTCCTACGAGCAGTACTTC	CASSLGLAGALSYEQYF
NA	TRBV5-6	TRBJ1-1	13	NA	TGTGCCAGCAGCTTGGGGGCCAACACTGAAGCTTTCTTT	CASSLGANTEAFF
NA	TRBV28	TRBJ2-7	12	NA	TGTGCCAGCAGTTTATACCCTCAGGGGCAGTACTTC	CASSLYPQGQYF
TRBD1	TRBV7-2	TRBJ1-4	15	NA	TGTGCCAGCAGCGTCGCCGGGACAGGGGCTGAAAAACTGTTTTTT	CASSVAGTGAEKLFF
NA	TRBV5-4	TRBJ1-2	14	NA	TGTGCCATACCCCGGGACACCGATAACTATGGCTACACCTTC	CAIPRDTDNYGYTF
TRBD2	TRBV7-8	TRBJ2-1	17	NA	TGTGCCAGCAGCAGAACTATAGCGGGAGGAACCTACAATGAGCAGTTCTTC	CASSRTIAGGTYNEQFF
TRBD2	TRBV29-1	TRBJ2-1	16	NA	TGCAGCGTTACCCCGGGACTAGCGGGAGCTTACAATGAGCAGTTCTTC	CSVTPGLAGAYNEQFF
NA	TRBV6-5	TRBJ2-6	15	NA	TGTGCCAGCAGTTACAGGGGGTCTGGGGCCAACGTCCTGACTTTC	CASSYRGSGANVLTF
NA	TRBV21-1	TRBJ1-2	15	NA	TGTGCCAGCAGCCCCGGGCCGAGGACCGGGGGTGGCTACACCTTC	CASSPGPRTGGGYTF
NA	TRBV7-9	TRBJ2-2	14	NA	TGTGCCAGGGGGACACCTGCGAACACCGGGGAGCTGTTTTTT	CARGTPANTGELFF
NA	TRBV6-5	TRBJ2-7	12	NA	TGTGCCAGCAGGAGGGCCTCTGGCGAGCAGTACTTC	CASRRASGEQYF
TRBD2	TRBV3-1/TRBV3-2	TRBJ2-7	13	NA	TGTGCCAGCAGCCTGGGGGGGACCTACGAGCAGTACTTC	CASSLGGTYEQYF
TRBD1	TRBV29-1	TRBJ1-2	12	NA	TGCAGCGGGAACGGACAGGGACATGGCTACACCTTC	CSGNGQGHGYTF
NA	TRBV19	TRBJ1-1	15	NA	TGTGCCAGTAGCCGCAGGTCAGCCGTCAACACTGAAGCTTTCTTT	CASSRRSAVNTEAFF
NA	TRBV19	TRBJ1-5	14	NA	TGTGCCAGTAGTCCAGGGGATGGCAATCAGCCCCAGCATTTT	CASSPGDGNQPQHF
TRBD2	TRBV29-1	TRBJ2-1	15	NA	TGCAGCGTTGAACGCCGAGCGGGAGTAGGGGATGAGCAGTTCTTC	CSVERRAGVGDEQFF
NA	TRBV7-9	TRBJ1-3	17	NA	TGTGCCAGCAGCTTAGGCGCAGGTACGGGAGCTGGAAACACCATATATTTT	CASSLGAGTGAGNTIYF
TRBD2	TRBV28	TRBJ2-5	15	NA	TGTGCCAGCACGAAGCGGGGGGGACCCCAAGAGACCCAGTACTTC	CASTKRGGPQETQYF
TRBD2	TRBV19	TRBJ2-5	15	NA	TGTGCCAGTAGCAAGACTAGCGGGAGTACGAAGACCCAGTACTTC	CASSKTSGSTKTQYF
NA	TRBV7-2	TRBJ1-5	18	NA	TGTGCCAGCAGCCGCACTAGAGGGCCGCTCGTTGGCAATCAGCCCCAGCATTTT	CASSRTRGPLVGNQPQHF
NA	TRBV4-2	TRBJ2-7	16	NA	TGTGCCAGCAGCCATGGGAGGGGGGGCTCCTCCTACGAGCAGTACTTC	CASSHGRGGSSYEQYF
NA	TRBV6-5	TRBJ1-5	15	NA	TGTGCCAGCAGTTACTCAGGCAGGTATAATCAGCCCCAGCATTTT	CASSYSGRYNQPQHF
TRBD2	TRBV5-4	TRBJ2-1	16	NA	TGTGCCAGCAACGCCAAGGAGCGGGAGTACTACAATGAGCAGTTCTTC	CASNAKEREYYNEQFF
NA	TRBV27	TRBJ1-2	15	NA	TGTGCCGACCTGATTCCCGGGAGCGCTAACTATGGCTACACCTTC	CADLIPGSANYGYTF
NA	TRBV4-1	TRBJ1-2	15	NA	TGCGCCAGCAGCCAAGATAGGGGCAGTAACTATGGCTACACCTTC	CASSQDRGSNYGYTF
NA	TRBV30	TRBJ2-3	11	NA	TGTGCCTGGAGCTCTCCGGATACGCAGTATTTT	CAWSSPDTQYF
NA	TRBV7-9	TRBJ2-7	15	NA	TGTGCCAGCAGCTTAGTGTCCGGGTTAAACTACGAGCAGTACTTC	CASSLVSGLNYEQYF
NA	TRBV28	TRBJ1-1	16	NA	TGTGCCAGCAGTTTTGATCGTCACGCGGCTAACACTGAAGCTTTCTTT	CASSFDRHAANTEAFF
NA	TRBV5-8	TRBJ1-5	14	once	TGTGCCAGCAGCTTGGTGCCAGGGGTTCAGCCCCAGCATTTT	CASSLVPGVQPQHF
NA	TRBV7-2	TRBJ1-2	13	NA	TGTGCCAGCAGCCTCGGGGGTCCGGATGGCTACACCTTC	CASSLGGPDGYTF
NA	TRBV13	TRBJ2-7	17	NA	TGTGCCAGCGGATCCAGAAGATGGGGCCGGGCGGTCTACGAGCAGTACTTC	CASGSRRWGRAVYEQYF
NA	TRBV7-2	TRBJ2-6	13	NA	TGTGCCAGCATCTCCGTGGGGGCCAACGTCCTGACTTTC	CASISVGANVLTF
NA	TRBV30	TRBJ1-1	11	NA	TGTGCCGTCAGGGGCGGGACTGAAGCTTTCTTT	CAVRGGTEAFF
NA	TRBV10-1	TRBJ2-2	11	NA	TGCGCCAGCAGTGGAGTCCGGGAGCTGTTTTTT	CASSGVRELFF
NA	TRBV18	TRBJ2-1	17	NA	TGTGCCAGCTCACTCCCGGGGGGCCAGGGGAACAACAATGAGCAGTTCTTC	CASSLPGGQGNNNEQFF
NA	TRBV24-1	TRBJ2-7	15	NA	TGTGCCACCAGTGGTGGGGGGGCCGGCTCCTACGAGCAGTACTTC	CATSGGGAGSYEQYF
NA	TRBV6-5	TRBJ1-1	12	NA	TGTGCCAGCAGTACACAAAACACTGAAGCTTTCTTT	CASSTQNTEAFF
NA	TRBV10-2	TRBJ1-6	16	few	TGCGCCAGCATTGAAGACTTACGCTCCTATAATTCACCCCTCCACTTT	CASIEDLRSYNSPLHF
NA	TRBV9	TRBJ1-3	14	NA	TGTGCCAGCTCGGAGGTTTCCTCTGGAAACACCATATATTTT	CASSEVSSGNTIYF
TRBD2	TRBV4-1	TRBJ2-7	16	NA	TGCGCCAGCAGCCAAGATCTCGGCCTAGCGGGGACGGCTCTATACTTC	CASSQDLGLAGTALYF
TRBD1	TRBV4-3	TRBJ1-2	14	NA	TGCGCCAGCAGCACACTACAGGACAGGGCTGGCTACACCTTC	CASSTLQDRAGYTF
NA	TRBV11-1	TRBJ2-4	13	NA	TGTGCCAGCAGCACAAGTTCCAAAAACATTCAGTACTTC	CASSTSSKNIQYF
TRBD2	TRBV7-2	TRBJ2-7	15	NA	TGTGCCAGCAGCTTTGCCCGGGGTAGCGGGAACGAGCAGTACTTC	CASSFARGSGNEQYF
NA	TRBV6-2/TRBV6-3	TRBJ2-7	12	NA	TGTGCCAGCAGTTATCAGGGCTACGAGCAGTACTTC	CASSYQGYEQYF
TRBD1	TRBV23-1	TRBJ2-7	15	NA	TGCGCCAGCACCCAATTCGTGACAGGGTTCTACGAGCAGTACTTC	CASTQFVTGFYEQYF
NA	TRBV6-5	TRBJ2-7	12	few	TGTGCCAGCAGTTACGGTGTCAGCGAGCAGTACTTC	CASSYGVSEQYF
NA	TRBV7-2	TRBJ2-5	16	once	TGTGCCAGCAGCTTAGCAGGCCTAGAACCCTGGGAGACCCAGTACTTC	CASSLAGLEPWETQYF
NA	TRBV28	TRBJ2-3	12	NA	TGTGCCAGCAGTTTATTGCCAACAACGCAGTATTTT	CASSLLPTTQYF
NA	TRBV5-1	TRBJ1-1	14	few	TGCGCCAGCAGCTCCCAGGGTACGAGCACTGAAGCTTTCTTT	CASSSQGTSTEAFF
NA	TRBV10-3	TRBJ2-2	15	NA	TGTGCCACCTTAATACAGGGTTCGAACACCGGGGAGCTGTTTTTT	CATLIQGSNTGELFF
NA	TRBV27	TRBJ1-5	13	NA	TGTGCCAGCAGTTTAACTCGAGGTCAGCCCCAGCATTTT	CASSLTRGQPQHF
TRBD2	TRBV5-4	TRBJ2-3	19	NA	TGTGCCAGCAGCCTAGGGACTAGCGGCTCTCTTGTTAGCACAGATACGCAGTATTTT	CASSLGTSGSLVSTDTQYF